The 28 T cell receptor beta chains listed next were all sequenced from one sample in a study of identical twins. A single record per CDR3 protein comes from TCRdb applying MiXCR to the 5' RACE reads. The sample lists some 460,000 distinct CDR3 sequences; 11% to 15% were seen once. This same sample was also part of a study on yellow fever vaccine responses in identical twins.

The specimen was CD4+ T cells sorted from blood. These receptor sequences come from a woman under 30 in good health.

This clonotype was picked up a small number of times. The chain uses TRBV10-3 and TRBJ2-1; 9 bases are shared with TRBD2. Germline assignment: CDR1 ENHRY and CDR2 SYGVKD. The CDR3 extends over 15 amino acids. Trimming took 0 bases from V and 15 from J; bases not matched to a gene: 12. CDR3 coding DNA: TGTGCCATCAGTGAGTCGACGTTAGCGGGAGCTAGGCGGTTCTTC. The encoded protein is CAISESTLAGARRFF.

The sample holds a few counts of this clonotype. The chain has TRBV5-1 and TRBJ1-4, with D maybe TRBD1 (5 bases). This CDR3 region has 15 residues. The V end was cut by 0 bases, the J end by 7 bases, with 13 bases between. Germline V gene lookup returns CDR1 SGHRS and CDR2 YFSETQ. The chain's CDR3 is CASSLAGQGGEKLFF. In nucleotides, the CDR3 is TGCGCCAGCAGCTTGGCAGGGCAGGGTGGTGAAAAACTGTTTTTT.

This clonotype was seen a few times. The gene calls are TRBV6-2 or TRBV6-3 and TRBJ2-7; tentatively, D is TRBD2 (6 bases). This CDR3 contains 13 residues. CDR1 is MNHEY, CDR2 SVGEGT, per germline. The V end lost 10 bases, the J end lost 2 bases, and 15 bases lay between the germline ends. The CDR3 region has the DNA TGTGCCACGTTCCAGGCGGGGACCTACGAGCAGTACTTC. It codes for CATFQAGTYEQYF.

This clonotype showed up just a few times. The V and J genes are TRBV29-1 and TRBJ2-6; weak D call: TRBD1 (6 bases). The CDR3 is 17 residues long. The germline gives CDR1 SQVTM, CDR2 ANQGSEA. Between the trimmed V and J ends, which lost 0 bases and 0 bases, there was a span of 12 bases. The CDR3 nucleotides read TGCAGCGTTGAAGAGACAGGTGGTTACTCTGGGGCCAACGTCCTGACTTTC. Residues: CSVEETGGYSGANVLTF.

The sample holds a few counts of this clonotype. The gene calls are TRBV29-1 and TRBJ1-2, with 10 bases lining up with TRBD1. J lost 5 bases, V lost 7 bases, and 7 bases had no gene match. The CDR3 spans 13 residues. Germline V gives CDR1 SQVTM, CDR2 ANQGSEA. The DNA of the CDR3 is TGCAGCGATCGCGGGACAGGGGCATATGGCTACACCTTC. It translates to CSDRGTGAYGYTF.

This clonotype came up many times. V gene TRBV28 combines with J gene TRBJ2-5; D unclear. Germline V gene data show CDR1 as MDHEN and CDR2 as SYDVKM. Trimming removed 6 bases at V and 5 bases at J, with 13 bases between. The CDR3 sequence is 13 residues long. The CDR3 region has the DNA TGTGCCAGCAGCCGTAATATGAGGGAGACCCAGTACTTC. It translates to CASSRNMRETQYF.

The chain recombines TRBV7-9 with TRBJ2-7, with a tentative D call TRBD1 (7 bases). This CDR3 is built from 14 residues. Trimming shortened V by 6 bases and J by 7 bases, and 19 bases separated the two germline ends. CDR1 and CDR2 (germline): SEHNR, FQNEAQ (reference sequence). The CDR3 here is CASSPRGEIREQYF. In DNA, the CDR3 is TGTGCCAGCAGTCCCAGGGGGGAGATAAGGGAGCAGTACTTC.

The J gene is TRBJ2-7, the V gene TRBV3-1, with D possibly being TRBD2 (5 bases). V was clipped by 4 bases and J by 4 bases, with 14 bases between them. Per the germline V gene, CDR1 is LGHDT and CDR2 is YNNKEL (reference sequence). CDR3 length: 14 amino acids. The CDR3 is CASSPGSGRYEQYF. CDR3 bases: TGTGCCAGCAGCCCGGGGTCAGGAAGGTACGAGCAGTACTTC.

The V gene is TRBV19, the J gene TRBJ2-7; D is unresolved. The germline V gene has CDR1 LNHDA and CDR2 SQIVND (reference sequence). Trimming took off 6 bases at V and 6 bases at J, with 3 bases between the two ends. The length of the CDR3 is 9 residues. CDR3 sequence (DNA): TGTGCCAGTAGGTTCGAGCAGTACTTC. Translation: CASRFEQYF. The variable domain in full, completed from reference TRBV19 and TRBJ2-7, reads DGGITQSPKYLFRKEGQNVTLSCEQNLNHDAMYWYRQDPGQGLRLIYYSQIVNDFQKGDIAEGYSVSREKKESFPLTVTSAQKNPTAFYLCASRFEQYFGPGTRLTVT.

This clonotype was observed a handful of times. This sequence joins TRBV5-6 and TRBJ2-4; TRBD1 agrees at 8 bases. The CDR3 is 14 residues long. V was pared by 5 bases and J by 4 bases, with 5 bases of the junction left unmatched. CDR1 and CDR2 from the germline V gene are SGHDT and YYEEEE. CDR3: CASSPGQVKNIQYF. The CDR3 nucleotides are TGTGCCAGCAGTCCGGGACAGGTGAAAAACATTCAGTACTTC.

In its sample, this clonotype was seen many times. The J gene is TRBJ2-7, the V gene TRBV5-1; unclear D gene. In germline, CDR1 is SGHRS, CDR2 YFSETQ. The CDR3 is 13 amino acids. V was shortened by 0 bases and J by 2 bases, with 6 bases between the two germline ends. The CDR3, as DNA: TGCGCCAGCAGCTTGGCCCATACCTACGAGCAGTACTTC. Encoded protein: CASSLAHTYEQYF.

The rearrangement uses TRBV19 and TRBJ1-5; D remains ambiguous. CDR1 is LNHDA and CDR2 is SQIVND in the germline V gene (reference sequence). With 5 bases removed from V and 7 bases from J, the gap between germline ends came to 12 bases. The CDR3 loop spans 13 amino acids. The CDR3 is CASSAVLGQPQHF. The DNA of the CDR3 is TGTGCCAGTAGTGCCGTCCTTGGGCAGCCCCAGCATTTT.

This chain links TRBV21-1 with TRBJ2-5; no check of the table's D call, TRBD1, against the DNA was made. TRBV21-1 represents a pseudogene. The CDR3 is made up of 15 amino acids. CDR3 sequence (DNA): TGTGCCAGCAGCAAAGGGGCGAGGGGTGGGGAGACCCAGTACTTC. It translates to CASSKGARGGETQYF.

V and J are TRBV10-2 and TRBJ2-7; D possibly corresponds to TRBD2 (7 bases). There are 14 residues in the CDR3. Per the germline V gene, CDR1 is WSHSY and CDR2 is SAAADI. The ends were cut back, 6 bases at V and 5 bases at J, with 17 bases in the middle. The CDR3 DNA follows: TGCGCCAGCAGAGTAGGGGGGGGCCCCCACGAGCAGTACTTC. Protein product: CASRVGGGPHEQYF.

CDR3 sequence (DNA): TGTGCCAGCAGCTTAGGAACTAGCGGGGGATACAATGAGCAGTTCTTC. Its translation: CASSLGTSGGYNEQFF. This chain uses TRBV7-2 with TRBJ2-1, with 11 bases fitting TRBD2. The CDR3 is made up of 16 amino acids. J lost 4 bases, V lost 1 base, and 3 bases had no gene match. Looked up from germline, CDR1 is SGHTA and CDR2 is FQGNSA.

This clonotype was observed a handful of times. The chain links TRBV18 to TRBJ2-3; D is possibly TRBD1 (5 bases). The V end lost 3 bases, the J end lost 4 bases, and 14 bases lay between the germline ends. CDR3 size: 15 residues. CDR1 is KGHSH, CDR2 LQKENI, per germline. Here the CDR3 reads CASSPVGDNADTQYF. CDR3 nucleotides: TGTGCCAGCTCACCCGTAGGGGATAACGCAGATACGCAGTATTTT.

This clonotype was observed a handful of times. The V call is TRBV6-1, the J call TRBJ2-3, with 7 nucleotides matching TRBD1. Germline CDR1 and CDR2: MNHNS and SASEGT. The CDR3 extends over 15 amino acids. J was trimmed by 2 bases and V by 1 base; bases with no gene match: 3. CDR3 loop: CASSEGTGHTDTQYF. As DNA, the CDR3 is TGTGCCAGCAGTGAAGGGACAGGTCACACAGATACGCAGTATTTT.

The chain couples TRBV28 to TRBJ2-5; D uncertain. The germline gives CDR1 MDHEN, CDR2 SYDVKM. The V and J ends lost 2 bases and 0 bases respectively, with 4 bases between them. This CDR3 has 13 amino acids. CDR3 sequence reads: CASSLGNQETQYF. In DNA, the CDR3 is TGTGCCAGCAGTTTAGGAAACCAAGAGACCCAGTACTTC.

The chain combines TRBV6-5 with TRBJ2-7, with 7 positions matching TRBD1. After removal of 2 bases from V and 4 bases from J, the junction contained 5 bases not matched to a gene. Germline-derived CDR1 and CDR2 are MNHEY and SVGAGI. The CDR3 loop spans 14 amino acids. DNA of the CDR3: TGTGCCAGCAGTTACAACCAGGGGGAATACGAGCAGTACTTC. Protein: CASSYNQGEYEQYF.

The rearrangement joins TRBV5-1 to TRBJ2-5; D is unresolved. V lost 4 bases and J lost 2, with 15 bases in between. CDR1 SGHRS and CDR2 YFSETQ come from the germline V gene. The CDR3 consists of 15 residues. The CDR3 loop reads CASSPAPTLQETQYF. Written as DNA, the CDR3 is TGCGCCAGCAGCCCTGCTCCAACTCTACAAGAGACCCAGTACTTC.

This clonotype was picked up a small number of times. The V and J genes are TRBV12-3 or TRBV12-4 and TRBJ2-3; 11 bases are shared with TRBD2. CDR3 length equals 15 residues. After removal of 8 bases from V and 1 base from J, the junction contained 5 bases not matched to a gene. The CDR3 sequence is CASGPGLAGTDTQYF. The CDR3 nucleotides are TGTGCCAGCGGGCCGGGACTAGCGGGCACAGATACGCAGTATTTT.

This clonotype showed up many times. The DNA of the CDR3 is TGTGCCAGCAGCCTTCGGGGGAGCCAAGCGTACGAGCAGTACTTC. Amino acid sequence: CASSLRGSQAYEQYF. The chain links TRBV12-3 or TRBV12-4 to TRBJ2-7; tentative D call: TRBD2 (6 bases). V lost 6 bases and J 4 bases, leaving 19 bases between the germline ends. The CDR3 has 15 amino acids.

The rearrangement joins TRBV5-1 to TRBJ2-1; the D gene is possibly TRBD2 (6 bases). The CDR3 is 15 residues long. Germline-derived CDR1 and CDR2 are SGHRS and YFSETQ. V dropped 4 bases and J dropped 3 bases, with 14 bases sitting between them. CDR3 residues: CASSVSSAIYNEQFF. Written as DNA, the CDR3 is TGCGCCAGCAGCGTATCTAGCGCTATCTACAATGAGCAGTTCTTC.

The chain employs TRBV2 and TRBJ2-7; no reliable D call. This CDR3 is built from 13 residues. Germline V gene lookup returns CDR1 SNHLY and CDR2 FYNNEI. V shed 6 bases and J shed 0 bases, with 9 bases lying between them. CDR3 sequence (DNA): TGTGCCAGCAGCGACAACGGCTCCTACGAGCAGTACTTC. It encodes CASSDNGSYEQYF.

This clonotype was seen a few times. This chain connects TRBV11-2 to TRBJ2-7, with D possibly being TRBD2 (5 bases). CDR1 and CDR2 from the germline V gene are SGHAT and FQNNGV. V was shortened by 8 bases and J by 5 bases, with 19 bases between the two germline ends. CDR3 length: 14 residues. The CDR3 bases are TGTGCCAGCGGACTTGGGTTACCGGGCGACGAGCAGTACTTC. Protein product: CASGLGLPGDEQYF.

V and J are TRBV2 and TRBJ2-1, with 9 bases that match TRBD1. The CDR3 runs to 13 residues. V lost 7 bases, J lost 9 bases, and 7 bases stayed unmatched. CDR1 and CDR2 (germline): SNHLY, FYNNEI. CDR3 amino acids: CASNDRGFIEQFF. The CDR3 coding sequence is TGTGCCAGCAACGACAGGGGGTTTATTGAGCAGTTCTTC. The full variable domain, with the rest looked up from reference TRBV2 and TRBJ2-1, is EPEVTQTPSHQVTQMGQEVILRCVPISNHLYFYWYRQILGQKVEFLVSFYNNEISEKSEIFDDQFSVERPDGSNFTLKIRSTKLEDSAMYFCASNDRGFIEQFFGPGTRLTVL.

This chain uses TRBV6-4 with TRBJ2-1, with 7 nucleotides matching TRBD2. The V gene end was trimmed by 4 bases and the J gene end by 6 bases; junction bases not matched to a gene: 0. The CDR3 covers 12 residues. Per the germline V gene, CDR1 is MRHNA and CDR2 is SNTAGT. The CDR3 coding sequence is TGTGCCAGCAGTGCGGGGGGCAATGAGCAGTTCTTC. Translating it yields CASSAGGNEQFF.

This clonotype occurred a few times. V gene TRBV24-1 combines with J gene TRBJ2-7; possible D gene TRBD1, 6 bases. Germline assignment: CDR1 KGHDR and CDR2 SFDVKD. The CDR3 sequence is 13 residues long. V was clipped by 4 bases and J by 4 bases, with 10 bases between them. The CDR3 loop is CATSEQGLYEQYF. The CDR3 region has the DNA TGTGCCACCAGTGAACAGGGCCTTTACGAGCAGTACTTC.